This T cell receptor beta chain was captured by sequencing in a study of shared clonotypes between healthy human individuals. Whole-study results and caveats: Non-shared clonotypes had lower generation probabilities than clonotypes shared by all four sorted-subset donors.

The material for each subset, its genomic DNA, was split evenly across several immunoSEQ plates. Measured with immunoSEQ multiplex PCR; TCRdb has only the in-frame clones, and not every one. This table holds a few hundred thousand clones, 97% found once. There were only Caucasian adults among the donors, and all lived in Nashville, Tennessee. The CDR3 spans 14 residues. Germline CDR1 and CDR2: WSHSY and SAAADI. V lost 4 bases and J lost 0, with 9 bases in between. A word on this clone: What it binds is unknown.

This TCR derives from a woman aged 25-40 years in good health. The chain employs TRBV10-2 and TRBJ2-5, with D perhaps matching TRBD1 (6 bases). Sequencing used naive CD4+ T cells sorted from blood. Subset reported: CD45RA+ positively selected. The CDR3 is CASSVTGYQETQYF. In DNA, the CDR3 is TGCGCCAGCAGTGTAACAGGGTACCAAGAGACCCAGTACTTC.